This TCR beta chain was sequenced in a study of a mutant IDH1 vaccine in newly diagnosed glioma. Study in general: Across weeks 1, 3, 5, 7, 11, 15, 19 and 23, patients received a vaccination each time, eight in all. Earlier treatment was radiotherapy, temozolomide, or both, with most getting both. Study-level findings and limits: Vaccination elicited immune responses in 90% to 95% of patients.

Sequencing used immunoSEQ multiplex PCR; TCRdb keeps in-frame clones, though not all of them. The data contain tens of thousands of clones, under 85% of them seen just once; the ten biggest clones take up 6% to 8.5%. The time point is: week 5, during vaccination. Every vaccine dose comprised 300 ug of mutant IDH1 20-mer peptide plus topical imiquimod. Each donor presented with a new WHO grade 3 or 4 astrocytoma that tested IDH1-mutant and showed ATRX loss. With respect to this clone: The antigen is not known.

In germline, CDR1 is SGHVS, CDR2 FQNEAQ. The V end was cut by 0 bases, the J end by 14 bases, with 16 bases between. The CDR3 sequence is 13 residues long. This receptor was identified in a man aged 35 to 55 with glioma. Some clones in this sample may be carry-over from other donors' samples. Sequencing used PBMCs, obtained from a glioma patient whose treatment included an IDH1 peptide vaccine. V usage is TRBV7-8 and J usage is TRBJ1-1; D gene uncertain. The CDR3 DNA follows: TGTGCCAGCAGCTTAGCAGGATCCGGACTAAGGTTCTTT. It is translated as CASSLAGSGLRFF.